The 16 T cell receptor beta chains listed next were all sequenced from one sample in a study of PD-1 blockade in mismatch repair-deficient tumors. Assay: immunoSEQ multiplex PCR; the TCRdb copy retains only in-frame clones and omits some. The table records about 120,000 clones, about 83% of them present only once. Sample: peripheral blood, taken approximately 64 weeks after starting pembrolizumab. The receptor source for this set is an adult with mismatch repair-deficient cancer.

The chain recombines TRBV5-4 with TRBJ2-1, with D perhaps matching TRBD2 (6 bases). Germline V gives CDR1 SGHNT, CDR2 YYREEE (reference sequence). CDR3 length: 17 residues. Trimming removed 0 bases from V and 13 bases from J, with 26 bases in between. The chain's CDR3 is CASSLGRGTGALAVQFF. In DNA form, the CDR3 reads TGTGCCAGCAGCTTGGGTCGGGGAACGGGAGCCTTAGCCGTCCAGTTCTTC.

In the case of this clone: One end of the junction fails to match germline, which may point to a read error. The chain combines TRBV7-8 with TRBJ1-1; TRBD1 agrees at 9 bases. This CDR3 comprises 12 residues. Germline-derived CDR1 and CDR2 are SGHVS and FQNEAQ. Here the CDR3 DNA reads TGTGCCAGCAGTCCCGACGGACAGGGGTGGATCTTT. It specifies CASSPDGQGWIF.

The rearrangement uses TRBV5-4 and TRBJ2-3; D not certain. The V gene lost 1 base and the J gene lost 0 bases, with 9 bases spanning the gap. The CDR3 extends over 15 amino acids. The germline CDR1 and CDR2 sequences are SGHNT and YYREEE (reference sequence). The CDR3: CASSLIEDSTDTQYF. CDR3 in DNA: TGTGCCAGCAGCTTGATTGAGGATAGCACAGATACGCAGTATTTT.

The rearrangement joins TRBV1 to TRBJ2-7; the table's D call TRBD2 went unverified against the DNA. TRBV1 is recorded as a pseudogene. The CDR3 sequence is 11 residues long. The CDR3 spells CTSGKGLRQYF. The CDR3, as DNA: TGCACCAGCGGTAAGGGACTTCGGCAGTACTTC.

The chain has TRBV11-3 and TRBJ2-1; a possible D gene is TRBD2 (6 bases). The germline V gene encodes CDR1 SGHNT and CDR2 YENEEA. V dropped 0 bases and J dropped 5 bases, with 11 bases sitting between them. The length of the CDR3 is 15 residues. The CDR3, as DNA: TGTGCCAGCAGCTTAGACCCCGGGGGAGACAATGAGCAGTTCTTC. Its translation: CASSLDPGGDNEQFF.

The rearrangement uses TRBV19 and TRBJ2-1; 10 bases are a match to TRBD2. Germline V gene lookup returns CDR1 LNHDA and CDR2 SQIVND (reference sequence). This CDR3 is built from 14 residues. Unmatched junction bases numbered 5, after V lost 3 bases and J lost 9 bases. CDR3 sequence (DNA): TGTGCCAGTAGTATTGCACTAGCGGGAAGTGAGCAGTTCTTC. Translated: CASSIALAGSEQFF.

DNA for the CDR3: TGTGCCAGCAGCTTAATAACAGGGACTACCTACGAGCAGTACTTC. Amino acid sequence: CASSLITGTTYEQYF. The genes are TRBV7-2 and TRBJ2-7; possibly TRBD2 for D (7 bases). The V gene lost 2 bases and the J gene lost 2 bases, with 13 bases spanning the gap. Germline CDR1 SGHTA, CDR2 FQGNSA. This CDR3 has 15 amino acids.

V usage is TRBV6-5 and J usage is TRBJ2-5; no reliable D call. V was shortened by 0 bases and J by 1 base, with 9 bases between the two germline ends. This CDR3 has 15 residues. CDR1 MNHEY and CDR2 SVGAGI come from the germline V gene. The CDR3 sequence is CASSYSVPSQETQYF. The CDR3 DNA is TGTGCCAGCAGTTACTCTGTGCCGAGCCAAGAGACCCAGTACTTC.

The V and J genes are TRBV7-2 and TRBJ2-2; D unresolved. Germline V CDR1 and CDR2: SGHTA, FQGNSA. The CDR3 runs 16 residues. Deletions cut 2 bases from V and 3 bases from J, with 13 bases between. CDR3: CASSLNPFGDTGELFF. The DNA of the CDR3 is TGTGCCAGCAGCTTAAATCCATTTGGGGACACCGGGGAGCTGTTTTTT.

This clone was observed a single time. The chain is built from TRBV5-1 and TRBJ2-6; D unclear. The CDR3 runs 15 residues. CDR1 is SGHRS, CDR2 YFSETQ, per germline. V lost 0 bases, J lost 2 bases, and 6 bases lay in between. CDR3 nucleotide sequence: TGCGCCAGCAGCTTGGACGGCCCTGGGGCCAACGTCCTGACTTTC. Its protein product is CASSLDGPGANVLTF.

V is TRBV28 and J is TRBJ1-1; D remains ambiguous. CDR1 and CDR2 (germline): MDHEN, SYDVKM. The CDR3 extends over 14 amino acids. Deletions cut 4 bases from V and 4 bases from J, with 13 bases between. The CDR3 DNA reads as TGTGCCAGCAGTTCTTCCCGGGAGACCACTGAAGCTTTCTTT. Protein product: CASSSSRETTEAFF.

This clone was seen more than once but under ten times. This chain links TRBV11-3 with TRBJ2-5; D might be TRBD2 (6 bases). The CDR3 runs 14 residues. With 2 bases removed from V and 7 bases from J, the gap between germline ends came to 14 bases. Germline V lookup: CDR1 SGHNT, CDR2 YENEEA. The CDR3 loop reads CASSLSRGSGTQYF. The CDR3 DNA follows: TGTGCCAGCAGCTTATCTCGGGGGTCGGGGACCCAGTACTTC.

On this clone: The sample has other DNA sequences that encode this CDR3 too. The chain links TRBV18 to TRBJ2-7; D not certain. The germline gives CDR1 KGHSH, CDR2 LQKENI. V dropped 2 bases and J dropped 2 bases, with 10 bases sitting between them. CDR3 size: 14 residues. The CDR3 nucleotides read TGTGCCAGCTCACCAGGTGACGGTGCCTACGAGCAGTACTTC. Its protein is CASSPGDGAYEQYF.

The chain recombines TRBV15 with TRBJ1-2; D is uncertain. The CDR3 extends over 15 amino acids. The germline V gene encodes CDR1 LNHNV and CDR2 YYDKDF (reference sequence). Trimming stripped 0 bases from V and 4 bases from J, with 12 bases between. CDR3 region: CATSRDLSVVYGYTF. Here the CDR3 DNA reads TGTGCCACCAGCAGAGATCTCTCGGTGGTCTATGGCTACACCTTC.

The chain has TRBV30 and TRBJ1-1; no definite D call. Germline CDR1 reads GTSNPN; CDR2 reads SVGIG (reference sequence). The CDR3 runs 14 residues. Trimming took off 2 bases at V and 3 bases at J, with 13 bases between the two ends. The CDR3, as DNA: TGTGCCTGGAGTCAAACGGACGGATACACTGAAGCTTTCTTT. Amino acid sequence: CAWSQTDGYTEAFF.

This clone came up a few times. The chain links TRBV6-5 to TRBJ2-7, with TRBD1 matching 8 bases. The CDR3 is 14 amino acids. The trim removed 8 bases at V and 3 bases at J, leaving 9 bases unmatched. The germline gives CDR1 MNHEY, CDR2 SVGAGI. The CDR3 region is CASRSTGDDYEQYF. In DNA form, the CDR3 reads TGTGCCAGCCGTTCGACAGGGGACGACTACGAGCAGTACTTC.